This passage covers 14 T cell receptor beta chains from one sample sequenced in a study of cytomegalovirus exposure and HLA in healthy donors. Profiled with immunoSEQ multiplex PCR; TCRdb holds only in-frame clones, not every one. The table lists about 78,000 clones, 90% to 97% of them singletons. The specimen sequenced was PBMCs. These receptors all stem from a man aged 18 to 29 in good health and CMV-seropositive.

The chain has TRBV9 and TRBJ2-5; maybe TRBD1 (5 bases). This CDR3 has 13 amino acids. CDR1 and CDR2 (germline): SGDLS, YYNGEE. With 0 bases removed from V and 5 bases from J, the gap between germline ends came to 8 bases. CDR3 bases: TGTGCCAGCAGCGTAGTTGGGGCGGAGACCCAGTACTTC. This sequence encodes CASSVVGAETQYF.

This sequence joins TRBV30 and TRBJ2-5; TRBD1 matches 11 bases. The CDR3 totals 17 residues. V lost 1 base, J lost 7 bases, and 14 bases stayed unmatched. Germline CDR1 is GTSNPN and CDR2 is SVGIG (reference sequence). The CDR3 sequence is CAWSGGDRGSLSGTQYF. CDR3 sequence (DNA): TGTGCCTGGAGTGGCGGGGACAGGGGGTCGTTATCGGGGACCCAGTACTTC. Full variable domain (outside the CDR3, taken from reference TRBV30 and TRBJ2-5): SQTIHQWPATLVQPVGSPLSLECTVEGTSNPNLYWYRQAAGRGLQLLFYSVGIGQISSEVPQNLSASRPQDRQFILSSKKLLLSDSGFYLCAWSGGDRGSLSGTQYFGPGTRLLVL.

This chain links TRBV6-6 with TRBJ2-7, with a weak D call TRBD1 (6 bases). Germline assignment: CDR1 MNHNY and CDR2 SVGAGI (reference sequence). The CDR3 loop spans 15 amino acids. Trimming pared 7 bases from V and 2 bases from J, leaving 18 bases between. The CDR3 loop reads CASTSRTVKPYEQYF. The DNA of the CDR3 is TGTGCCAGCACCTCAAGGACAGTGAAACCCTACGAGCAGTACTTC.

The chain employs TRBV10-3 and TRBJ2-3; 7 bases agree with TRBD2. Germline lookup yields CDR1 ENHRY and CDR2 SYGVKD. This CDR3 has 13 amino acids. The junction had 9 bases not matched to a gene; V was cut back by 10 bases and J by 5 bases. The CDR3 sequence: CATTGGVQDTQYF. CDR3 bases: TGTGCCACCACGGGGGGTGTCCAAGATACGCAGTATTTT.

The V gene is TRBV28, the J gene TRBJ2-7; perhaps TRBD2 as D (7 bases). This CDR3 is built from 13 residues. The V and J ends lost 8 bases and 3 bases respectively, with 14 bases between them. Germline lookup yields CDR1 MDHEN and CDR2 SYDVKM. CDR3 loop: CASLGGTIYEQYF. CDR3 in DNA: TGTGCCAGCCTAGGGGGGACTATCTACGAGCAGTACTTC. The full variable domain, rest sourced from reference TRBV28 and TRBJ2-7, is DVKVTQSSRYLVKRTGEKVFLECVQDMDHENMFWYRQDPGLGLRLIYFSYDVKMKEKGDIPEGYSVSREKKERFSLILESASTNQTSMYLCASLGGTIYEQYFGPGTRLTVT.

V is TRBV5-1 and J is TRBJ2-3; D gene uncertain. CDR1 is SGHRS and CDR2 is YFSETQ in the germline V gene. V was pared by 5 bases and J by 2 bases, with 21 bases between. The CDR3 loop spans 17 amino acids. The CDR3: CASSFNPTLTYTDTQYF. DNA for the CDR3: TGCGCCAGCAGTTTTAACCCGACTTTAACTTACACAGATACGCAGTATTTT.

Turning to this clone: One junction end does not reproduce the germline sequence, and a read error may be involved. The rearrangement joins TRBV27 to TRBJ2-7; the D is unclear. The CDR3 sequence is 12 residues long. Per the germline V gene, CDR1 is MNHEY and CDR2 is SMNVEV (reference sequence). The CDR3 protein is CTTGPSSYEQYF. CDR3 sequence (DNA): TGCACTACCGGCCCGAGCTCCTACGAGCAGTACTTC.

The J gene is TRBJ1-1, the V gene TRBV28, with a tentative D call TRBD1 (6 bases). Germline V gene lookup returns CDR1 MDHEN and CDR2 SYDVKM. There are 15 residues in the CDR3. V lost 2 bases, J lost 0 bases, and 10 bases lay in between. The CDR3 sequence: CASSLIQGMNTEAFF. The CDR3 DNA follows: TGTGCCAGCAGTTTAATTCAGGGGATGAACACTGAAGCTTTCTTT.

CDR3 residues: CASSSPPSGVNNEQFF. The CDR3 coding sequence is TGCGCCAGCAGCTCACCCCCCAGCGGGGTAAACAATGAGCAGTTCTTC. The chain is built from TRBV5-1 and TRBJ2-1, with 7 bases matching TRBD2. The V gene end was trimmed by 3 bases and the J gene end by 5 bases; junction bases not matched to a gene: 11. Germline V CDR1 and CDR2: SGHRS, YFSETQ. The CDR3 contains 16 residues.

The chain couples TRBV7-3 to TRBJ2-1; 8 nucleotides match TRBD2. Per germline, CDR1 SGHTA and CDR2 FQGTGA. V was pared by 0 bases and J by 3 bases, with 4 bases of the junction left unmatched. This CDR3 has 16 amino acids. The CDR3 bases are TGTGCCAGCAGCTTAACTAGCGGGGTAATCTACAATGAGCAGTTCTTC. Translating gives CASSLTSGVIYNEQFF.

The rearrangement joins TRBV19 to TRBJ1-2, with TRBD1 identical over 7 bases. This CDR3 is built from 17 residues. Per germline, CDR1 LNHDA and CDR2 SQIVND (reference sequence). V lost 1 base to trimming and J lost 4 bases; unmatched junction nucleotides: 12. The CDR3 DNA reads TGTGCCAGTAGTATAGTTGGCTGGACAGGTGGGGGCTATGGCTACACCTTC. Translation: CASSIVGWTGGGYGYTF. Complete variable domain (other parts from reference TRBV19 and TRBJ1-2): DGGITQSPKYLFRKEGQNVTLSCEQNLNHDAMYWYRQDPGQGLRLIYYSQIVNDFQKGDIAEGYSVSREKKESFPLTVTSAQKNPTAFYLCASSIVGWTGGGYGYTFGSGTRLTVV.

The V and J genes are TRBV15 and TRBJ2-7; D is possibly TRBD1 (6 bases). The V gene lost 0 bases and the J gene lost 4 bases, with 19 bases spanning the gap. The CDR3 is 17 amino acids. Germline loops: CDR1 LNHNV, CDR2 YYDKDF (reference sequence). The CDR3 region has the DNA TGTGCCACCAGCAGAGATAGGGTCGGACAGAGAATTTACGAGCAGTACTTC. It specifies CATSRDRVGQRIYEQYF. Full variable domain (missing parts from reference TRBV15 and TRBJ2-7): DAMVIQNPRYQVTQFGKPVTLSCSQTLNHNVMYWYQQKSSQAPKLLFHYYDKDFNNEADTPDNFQSRRPNTSFCFLDIRSPGLGDTAMYLCATSRDRVGQRIYEQYFGPGTRLTVT.

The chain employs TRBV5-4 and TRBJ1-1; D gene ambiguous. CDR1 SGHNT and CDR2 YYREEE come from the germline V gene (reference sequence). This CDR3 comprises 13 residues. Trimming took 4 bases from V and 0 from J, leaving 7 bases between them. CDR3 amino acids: CASSRGLNTEAFF. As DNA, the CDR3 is TGTGCCAGCAGCCGAGGATTGAACACTGAAGCTTTCTTT.

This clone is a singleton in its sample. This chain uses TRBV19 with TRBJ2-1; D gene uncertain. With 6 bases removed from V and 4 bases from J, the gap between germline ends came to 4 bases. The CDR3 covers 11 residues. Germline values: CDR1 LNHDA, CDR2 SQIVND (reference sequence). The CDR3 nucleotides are TGTGCCAGTAGGGAGTACAATGAGCAGTTCTTC. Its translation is CASREYNEQFF. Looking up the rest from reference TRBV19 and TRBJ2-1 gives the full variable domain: DGGITQSPKYLFRKEGQNVTLSCEQNLNHDAMYWYRQDPGQGLRLIYYSQIVNDFQKGDIAEGYSVSREKKESFPLTVTSAQKNPTAFYLCASREYNEQFFGPGTRLTVL.